These 8 T cell receptor beta chains share one sample of origin, sequenced in a study of T cell responses to AZD1222 COVID-19 vaccine. Measured with immunoSEQ multiplex PCR; TCRdb has only the in-frame clones, and not every one. The sample holds about 100,000 clones; roughly 87% are singletons and the top ten take approximately 3%. The source was peripheral blood, collected on day 0 of AZD1222 vaccination. The receptors were gathered from an adult in good health.

The chain recombines TRBV12-3 or TRBV12-4 with TRBJ1-1; D unresolved. The CDR3 spans 13 residues. V was cut by 0 bases and J by 5 bases, with 7 bases left in between. The DNA of the CDR3 is TGTGCCAGCAGTTTAGCGGCCGGGACTGAAGCTTTCTTT. Translating gives CASSLAAGTEAFF.

This chain joins TRBV6-2 or TRBV6-3 and TRBJ1-5; the D is unclear. The CDR3 spans 14 residues. The V end was cut by 4 bases, the J end by 9 bases, with 16 bases between. Germline loops: CDR1 MNHEY, CDR2 SVGEGT. This chain's CDR3 is CASSFETEVAPQHF. CDR3 in DNA: TGTGCCAGCAGTTTCGAAACAGAAGTAGCGCCCCAGCATTTT.

The chain carries TRBV6-2 or TRBV6-3 and TRBJ2-7, with D perhaps matching TRBD2 (6 bases). Germline assignment: CDR1 MNHEY and CDR2 SVGEGT. Trimming stripped 8 bases from V and 3 bases from J, with 14 bases between. The CDR3 consists of 13 residues. CDR3: CASGRELLYEQYV. In DNA form, the CDR3 reads TGTGCCAGCGGCCGGGAGCTCCTCTACGAGCAGTACGTC.

CDR3 nucleotides: TGTGCCAGTAAAATGACAGGGTTTAGAGAAAAACTGTTTTTT. It codes for CASKMTGFREKLFF. The chain joins TRBV19 to TRBJ1-4, with 7 bases matching TRBD1. Germline V gene sequence: CDR1 LNHDA, CDR2 SQIVND (reference sequence). The CDR3 covers 14 residues. Trimming removed 7 bases from V and 8 bases from J; junction bases left unmatched: 10.

The chain links TRBV7-2 to TRBJ1-1; D is possibly TRBD1 (5 bases). Per the germline V gene, CDR1 is SGHTA and CDR2 is FQGNSA. The CDR3 has 13 residues. V dropped 4 bases and J dropped 10 bases, with 16 bases sitting between them. CDR3 DNA: TGTGCCAGCAGCTCGCGGGGCACTCCGGTAGCTTTCTTT. This encodes CASSSRGTPVAFF.

The rearrangement links TRBV6-2 or TRBV6-3 to TRBJ1-1; D is possibly TRBD1 (5 bases). V lost 1 base and J lost 7, with 13 bases in between. The germline V gene has CDR1 MNHEY and CDR2 SVGEGT. CDR3 length: 14 amino acids. The CDR3 coding sequence is TGTGCCAGCAGTTACTTCGGCCGGGACGGTGAAGCTTTCTTT. Translated, it gives CASSYFGRDGEAFF.

The chain combines TRBV7-2 with TRBJ2-5; D not certain. Deletions cut 0 bases from V and 5 bases from J, with 1 base between. The CDR3 is made up of 11 amino acids. Germline V gene sequence: CDR1 SGHTA, CDR2 FQGNSA. CDR3 loop: CASSLAETQYF. The CDR3 nucleotides are TGTGCCAGCAGCTTAGCGGAGACCCAGTACTTC.

The rearrangement links TRBV15 to TRBJ1-5; the D is unclear. With 0 bases removed from V and 2 bases from J, the gap between germline ends came to 8 bases. The germline V gene encodes CDR1 LNHNV and CDR2 YYDKDF (reference sequence). This CDR3 contains 15 residues. The CDR3 sequence: CATSRDYGGNQPQHF. The CDR3 bases are TGTGCCACCAGCAGAGATTACGGGGGCAATCAGCCCCAGCATTTT.